This T cell receptor (beta chain) was observed in a study of blood T cell repertoires in COVID-19. Trimming took 5 bases from V and 6 from J, leaving 6 bases between them. Germline-derived CDR1 and CDR2 are SEHNR and FQNEAQ (reference sequence). CDR3 length: 11 residues. Study processing details: Quantification of nucleated cells was approximated via reference gene primer amplification. The table came from immunoSEQ multiplex PCR; TCRdb's copy has only in-frame clones and leaves some out. V and J calls and clone size are as listed in that table; D and trimming were resolved from the DNA. The data hold 55,000 or so clones, with about nine tenths observed a single time.

The V call is TRBV7-9, the J call TRBJ2-3; unclear D gene. This TCR derives from a man in his forties or fifties with acute or convalescent COVID-19. The source material was peripheral blood. The CDR3, as DNA: TGTGCCAGCAGCCCCATGGATACGCAGTATTTT. Protein product: CASSPMDTQYF.